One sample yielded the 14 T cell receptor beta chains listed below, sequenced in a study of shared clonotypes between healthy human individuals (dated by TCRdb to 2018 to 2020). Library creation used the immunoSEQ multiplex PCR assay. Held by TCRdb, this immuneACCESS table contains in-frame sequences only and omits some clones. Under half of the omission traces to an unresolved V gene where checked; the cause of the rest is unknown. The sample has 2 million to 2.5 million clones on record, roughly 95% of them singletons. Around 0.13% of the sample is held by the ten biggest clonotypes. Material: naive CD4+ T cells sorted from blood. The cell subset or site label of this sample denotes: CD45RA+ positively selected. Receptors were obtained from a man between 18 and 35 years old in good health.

In DNA, the CDR3 is TGTGCCAGCAGTTACTCTTCCCGGCCCGGCTATGGCTACACCTTC. Protein: CASSYSSRPGYGYTF. The J gene is TRBJ1-2, the V gene TRBV6-5; D gene ambiguous. Germline values: CDR1 MNHEY, CDR2 SVGAGI. This CDR3 is built from 15 residues. V was trimmed by 0 bases and J by 4 bases, leaving 12 bases between them.

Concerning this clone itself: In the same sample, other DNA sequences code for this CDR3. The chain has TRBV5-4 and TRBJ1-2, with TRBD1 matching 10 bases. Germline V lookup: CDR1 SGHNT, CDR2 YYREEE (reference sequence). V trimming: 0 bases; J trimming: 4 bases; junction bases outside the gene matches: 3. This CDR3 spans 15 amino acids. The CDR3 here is CASSLGGTGAYGYTF. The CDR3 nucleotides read TGTGCCAGCAGCTTGGGTGGGACAGGGGCCTATGGCTACACCTTC.

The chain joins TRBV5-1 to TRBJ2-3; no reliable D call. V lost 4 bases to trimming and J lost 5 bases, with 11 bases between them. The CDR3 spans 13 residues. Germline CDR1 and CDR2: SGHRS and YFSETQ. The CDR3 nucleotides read TGCGCCAGCAGCAGGAGTTTGGGAGATACGCAGTATTTT. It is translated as CASSRSLGDTQYF.

In DNA, the CDR3 is TGTGCCAGCAGCTTAGGGGGACAGGGGCCATACTTC. This codes for CASSLGGQGPYF. This chain joins TRBV7-2 and TRBJ2-5; TRBD1 matches at 10 bases. Per the germline V gene, CDR1 is SGHTA and CDR2 is FQGNSA. The V segment lost 1 base and the J segment 14 bases; nucleotides outside the gene matches: 4. CDR3 length equals 12 residues. The full variable domain, in which reference TRBV7-2 and TRBJ2-5 provide the parts outside the CDR3, is GAGVSQSPSNKVTEKGKDVELRCDPISGHTALYWYRQSLGQGLEFLIYFQGNSAPDKSGLPSDRFSAERTGGSVSTLTIQRTQQEDSAVYLCASSLGGQGPYFGPGTRLLVL.

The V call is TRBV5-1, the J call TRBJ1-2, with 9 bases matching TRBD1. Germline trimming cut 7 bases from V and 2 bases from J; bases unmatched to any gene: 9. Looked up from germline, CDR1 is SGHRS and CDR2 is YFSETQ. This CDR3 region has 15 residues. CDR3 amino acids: CASGVGDRVNYGYTF. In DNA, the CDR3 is TGCGCCAGCGGAGTGGGGGACAGGGTGAACTATGGCTACACCTTC.

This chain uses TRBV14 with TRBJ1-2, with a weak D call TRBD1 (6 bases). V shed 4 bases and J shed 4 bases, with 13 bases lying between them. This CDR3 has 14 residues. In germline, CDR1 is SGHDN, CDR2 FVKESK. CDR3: CASSLSGGSYGYTF. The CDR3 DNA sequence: TGTGCCAGCAGCCTTTCGGGGGGCTCCTATGGCTACACCTTC. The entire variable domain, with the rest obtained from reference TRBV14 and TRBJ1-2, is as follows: EAGVTQFPSHSVIEKGQTVTLRCDPISGHDNLYWYRRVMGKEIKFLLHFVKESKQDESGMPNNRFLAERTGGTYSTLKVQPAELEDSGVYFCASSLSGGSYGYTFGSGTRLTVV.

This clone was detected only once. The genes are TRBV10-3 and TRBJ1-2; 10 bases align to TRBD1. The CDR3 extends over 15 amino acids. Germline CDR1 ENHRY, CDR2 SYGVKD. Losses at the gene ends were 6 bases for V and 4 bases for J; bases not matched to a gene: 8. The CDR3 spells CAISLEDRGFYGYTF. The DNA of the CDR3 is TGTGCCATCAGCTTAGAGGACAGGGGGTTCTATGGCTACACCTTC.

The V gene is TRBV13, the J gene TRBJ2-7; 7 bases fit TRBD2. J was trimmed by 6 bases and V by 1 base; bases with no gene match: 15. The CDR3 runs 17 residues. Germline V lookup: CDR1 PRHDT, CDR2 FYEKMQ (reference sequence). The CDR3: CASSLVEVSSGLVEQYF. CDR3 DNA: TGTGCCAGCAGCTTAGTGGAGGTGTCTAGCGGCCTTGTCGAGCAGTACTTC.

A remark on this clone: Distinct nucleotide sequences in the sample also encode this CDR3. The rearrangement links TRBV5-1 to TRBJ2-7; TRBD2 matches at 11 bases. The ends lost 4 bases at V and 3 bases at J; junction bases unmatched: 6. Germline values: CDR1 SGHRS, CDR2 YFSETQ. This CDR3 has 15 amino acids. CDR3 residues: CASSLGLAGSYEQYF. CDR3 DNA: TGCGCCAGCAGCCTAGGACTAGCGGGTAGCTACGAGCAGTACTTC.

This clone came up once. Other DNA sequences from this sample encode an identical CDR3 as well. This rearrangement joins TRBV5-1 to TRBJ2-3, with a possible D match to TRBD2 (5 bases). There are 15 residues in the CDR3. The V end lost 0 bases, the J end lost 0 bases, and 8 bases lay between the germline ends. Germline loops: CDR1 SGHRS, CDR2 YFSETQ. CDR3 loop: CASSLGRTSTDTQYF. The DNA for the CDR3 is TGCGCCAGCAGCTTGGGCAGGACTAGCACAGATACGCAGTATTTT.

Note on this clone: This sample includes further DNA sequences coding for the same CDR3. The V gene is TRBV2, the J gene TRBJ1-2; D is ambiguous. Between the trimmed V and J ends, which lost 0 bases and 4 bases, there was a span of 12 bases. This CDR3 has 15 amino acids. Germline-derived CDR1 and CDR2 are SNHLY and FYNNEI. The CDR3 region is CASSEALGVVYGYTF. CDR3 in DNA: TGTGCCAGCAGTGAAGCGCTTGGGGTGGTCTATGGCTACACCTTC. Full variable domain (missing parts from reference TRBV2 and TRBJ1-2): EPEVTQTPSHQVTQMGQEVILRCVPISNHLYFYWYRQILGQKVEFLVSFYNNEISEKSEIFDDQFSVERPDGSNFTLKIRSTKLEDSAMYFCASSEALGVVYGYTFGSGTRLTVV.

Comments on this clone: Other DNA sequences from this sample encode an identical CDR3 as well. This CDR3 is CASSPPIQETQYF. Here the CDR3 DNA reads TGTGCCAGCTCACCCCCGATCCAAGAGACCCAGTACTTC. The chain couples TRBV18 to TRBJ2-5; unclear D gene. The CDR3 contains 13 residues. Trimming shortened V by 3 bases and J by 1 base, and 6 bases separated the two germline ends. Germline V gene data show CDR1 as KGHSH and CDR2 as LQKENI.

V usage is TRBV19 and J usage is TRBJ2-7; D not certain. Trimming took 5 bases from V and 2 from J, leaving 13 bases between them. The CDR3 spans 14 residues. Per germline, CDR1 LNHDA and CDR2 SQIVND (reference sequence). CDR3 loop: CASSPAQSPYEQYF. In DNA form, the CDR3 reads TGTGCCAGTAGTCCCGCCCAGTCCCCCTACGAGCAGTACTTC. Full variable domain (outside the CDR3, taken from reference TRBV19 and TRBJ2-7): DGGITQSPKYLFRKEGQNVTLSCEQNLNHDAMYWYRQDPGQGLRLIYYSQIVNDFQKGDIAEGYSVSREKKESFPLTVTSAQKNPTAFYLCASSPAQSPYEQYFGPGTRLTVT.

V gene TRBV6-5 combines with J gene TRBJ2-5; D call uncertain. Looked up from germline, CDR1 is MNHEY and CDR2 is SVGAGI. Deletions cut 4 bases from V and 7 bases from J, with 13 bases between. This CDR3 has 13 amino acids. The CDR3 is CASSFGLLGTQYF. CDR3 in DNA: TGTGCCAGCAGTTTTGGGTTATTAGGGACCCAGTACTTC.